The 5 T cell receptor beta chains below were found in one sample sequenced in a study of immune evolution from preneoplasia to lung adenocarcinoma. Using immunoSEQ multiplex PCR, the repertoire was profiled, and TCRdb retains in-frame clones only, with some absent. This table holds 5,000 or so clones, 74% found once. The sample was FFPE adjacent normal lung tissue. The receptors shown here come from a person between 60 and 79 years old with lung adenocarcinoma.

This clone turned up a few times. The chain employs TRBV2 and TRBJ1-5; TRBD1 might be the D (5 bases). The length of the CDR3 is 14 residues. Between the trimmed V and J ends, which lost 4 bases and 6 bases, there was a span of 13 bases. The germline V gene encodes CDR1 SNHLY and CDR2 FYNNEI. The CDR3, as DNA: TGTGCCAGCAGTGGTACACAGGCAGGTCAGCCCCAGCATTTT. It is translated as CASSGTQAGQPQHF.

This clone was observed a handful of times. This sequence joins TRBV10-3 and TRBJ2-3; 15 bases are shared with TRBD2. The CDR3 extends over 14 amino acids. With V trimmed by 11 bases and J by 5 bases, 5 bases remained unmatched. Germline V gives CDR1 ENHRY, CDR2 SYGVKD. The CDR3: CASRTSGGGDTQYF. The CDR3, as DNA: TGTGCCTCAAGGACTAGCGGGGGGGGAGATACGCAGTATTTT.

The chain combines TRBV6-5 with TRBJ2-2; possible D gene TRBD2, 5 bases. The V end was cut by 7 bases, the J end by 0 bases, with 9 bases between. The CDR3 is 14 amino acids. CDR1 and CDR2 (germline): MNHEY, SVGAGI. Written as DNA, the CDR3 is TGTGCCAGCACCTATAGCGCGAACACCGGGGAGCTGTTTTTT. Protein product: CASTYSANTGELFF.

The DNA of the CDR3 is TGTGCCAGCAGTTCTGGGTCCACTGAAGGCAAGGGCTACACCTTC. Translation: CASSSGSTEGKGYTF. This rearrangement joins TRBV28 to TRBJ1-2; the D is unclear. The CDR3 covers 15 residues. Germline values: CDR1 MDHEN, CDR2 SYDVKM. V shed 4 bases and J shed 8 bases, with 20 bases lying between them.

In its sample, this clone was seen a few times. V usage is TRBV27 and J usage is TRBJ1-1; TRBD1 might be the D (5 bases). V was clipped by 6 bases and J by 7 bases, with 18 bases between them. This CDR3 contains 14 residues. In germline, CDR1 is MNHEY, CDR2 SMNVEV (reference sequence). The CDR3 DNA reads TGTGCCAGCAGCTACGCGGGGCCCGGAGATGAAGCTTTCTTT. This gives the protein CASSYAGPGDEAFF.